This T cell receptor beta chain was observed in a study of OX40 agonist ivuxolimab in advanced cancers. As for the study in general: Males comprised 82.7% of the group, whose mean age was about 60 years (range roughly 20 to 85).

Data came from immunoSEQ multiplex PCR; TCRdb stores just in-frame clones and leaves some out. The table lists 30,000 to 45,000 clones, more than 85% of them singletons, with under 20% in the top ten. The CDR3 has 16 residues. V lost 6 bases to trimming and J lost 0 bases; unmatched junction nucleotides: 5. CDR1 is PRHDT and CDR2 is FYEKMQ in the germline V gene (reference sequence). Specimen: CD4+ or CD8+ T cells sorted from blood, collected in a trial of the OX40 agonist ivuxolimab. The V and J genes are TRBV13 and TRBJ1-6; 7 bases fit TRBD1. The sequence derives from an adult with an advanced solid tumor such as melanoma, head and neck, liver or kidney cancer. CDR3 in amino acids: CASSRTGASYNSPLHF. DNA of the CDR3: TGTGCCAGCAGTCGGACAGGCGCCTCCTATAATTCACCCCTCCACTTT. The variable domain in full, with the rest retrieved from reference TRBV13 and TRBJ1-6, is AAGVIQSPRHLIKEKRETATLKCYPIPRHDTVYWYQQGPGQDPQFLISFYEKMQSDKGSIPDRFSAQQFSDYHSELNMSSLELGDSALYFCASSRTGASYNSPLHFGNGTRLTVT.